Each of the 30 T cell receptor beta chains below was sequenced from the same sample in a study of regulatory T cells in long-lasting Graves disease. As to time point: newly diagnosed GD, antithyroid drugs for less than 3 months. After RNA was extracted from PBMCs, the TCR library was made from it. To make TCR beta libraries, researchers used iRepertoire HTBI primers and Arm-PCR of CDR3 regions. Each CDR3 protein gets one entry after TCRdb re-called the multiplex PCR reads with MiXCR. Of approximately 300,000 distinct CDR3 sequences in the sample, about a sixth were seen once. Sequenced here: peripheral blood mononuclear cells (PBMCs), sampled at new diagnosis, from a patient treated with antithyroid drugs. The receptors were sampled from a female donor with Graves disease.

This clonotype has at least ten counts. This chain joins TRBV5-1 and TRBJ2-3; D perhaps matches TRBD1 (5 bases). Germline V gene data show CDR1 as SGHRS and CDR2 as YFSETQ. The V end lost 2 bases, the J end lost 0 bases, and 7 bases lay between the germline ends. This CDR3 region has 14 residues. The CDR3 is CASSLQASTDTQYF. The CDR3 DNA reads TGCGCCAGCAGCTTACAGGCGAGCACAGATACGCAGTATTTT.

In its sample, this clonotype was seen many times. The rearrangement links TRBV9 to TRBJ2-7; 9 bases fit TRBD1. Germline V lookup: CDR1 SGDLS, CDR2 YYNGEE. CDR3 size: 15 residues. V lost 3 bases and J lost 1; bases outside the gene matches: 5. In nucleotides, the CDR3 is TGTGCCAGCAGCGCCGGGACAGGGAGGTCCTACGAGCAGTACTTC. It specifies CASSAGTGRSYEQYF.

This clonotype was seen ten or more times. This chain joins TRBV28 and TRBJ1-2; TRBD1 might be the D (5 bases). CDR1 is MDHEN and CDR2 is SYDVKM in the germline V gene. This CDR3 comprises 14 residues. The V end lost 5 bases, the J end lost 0 bases, and 10 bases lay between the germline ends. The CDR3 region has the DNA TGTGCCAGCAGTACGGGGGTCTCTAACTATGGCTACACCTTC. Residues: CASSTGVSNYGYTF.

This clonotype was counted at least ten times. This chain links TRBV12-3 or TRBV12-4 with TRBJ2-7, with a possible D match to TRBD2 (5 bases). CDR3 length: 14 residues. Trimming took 6 bases from V and 1 from J, leaving 13 bases between them. The CDR3 sequence: CASRLGSSSYEQYF. Written as DNA, the CDR3 is TGTGCCAGCAGATTGGGGAGTTCGTCCTACGAGCAGTACTTC.

This clonotype was seen more than once but under ten times. This rearrangement joins TRBV10-3 to TRBJ1-2; a possible D gene is TRBD1 (5 bases). Between the trimmed V and J ends, which lost 11 bases and 4 bases, there was a span of 17 bases. The CDR3 covers 13 residues. Germline V lookup: CDR1 ENHRY, CDR2 SYGVKD. CDR3 bases: TGTGCCCCTAAGATTGGGGGGTTCTATGGCTACACCTTC. Protein product: CAPKIGGFYGYTF.

The table lists this clonotype with a few counts. This may be a read error, as it is one base from a much larger clone. This sequence joins TRBV19 and TRBJ2-7, with TRBD2 identical over 8 bases. The CDR3 consists of 16 residues. Germline loops: CDR1 LNHDA, CDR2 SQIVND (reference sequence). This CDR3 is CASIIAGLGVGYEQYF. The DNA of the CDR3 is TGTGCCAGTATTATAGCGGGACTAGGAGTAGGCTACGAGCAGTACTTC. Full variable domain (outside the CDR3, taken from reference TRBV19 and TRBJ2-7): DGGITQSPKYLFRKEGQNVTLSCEQNLNHDAMYWYRQDPGQGLRLIYYSQIVNDFQKGDIAEGYSVSREKKESFPLTVTSAQKNPTAFYLCASIIAGLGVGYEQYFGPGTRLTVT.

At least ten counts were recorded for this clonotype. The rearrangement links TRBV11-2 to TRBJ2-5; 7 nucleotides align to TRBD1. This CDR3 has 13 residues. Trimming at V came to 5 bases and at J to 5 bases, leaving 5 bases not matched to a gene. Germline V lookup: CDR1 SGHAT, CDR2 FQNNGV. The CDR3 reads CASSRDRAETQYF. The CDR3 nucleotides are TGTGCCAGCAGCCGAGACAGGGCTGAGACCCAGTACTTC.

The chain combines TRBV11-2 with TRBJ2-7, with TRBD2 identical over 12 bases. This CDR3 region has 15 residues. Germline values: CDR1 SGHAT, CDR2 FQNNGV. V shed 5 bases and J 1 base; nucleotides not matched to a gene: 3. In DNA form, the CDR3 reads TGTGCCAGCAGCCGACTAGCGGGAGATTCCTACGAGCAGTACTTC. It is translated as CASSRLAGDSYEQYF. The full variable domain, in which reference TRBV11-2 and TRBJ2-7 provide the parts outside the CDR3, is EAGVAQSPRYKIIEKRQSVAFWCNPISGHATLYWYQQILGQGPKLLIQFQNNGVVDDSQLPKDRFSAERLKGVDSTLKIQPAKLEDSAVYLCASSRLAGDSYEQYFGPGTRLTVT.

At least ten counts were recorded for this clonotype. The rearrangement joins TRBV7-9 to TRBJ1-4; 7 bases align to TRBD1. This CDR3 comprises 14 residues. Losses at the gene ends were 5 bases for V and 8 bases for J; bases not matched to a gene: 8. CDR1 is SEHNR and CDR2 is FQNEAQ in the germline V gene (reference sequence). CDR3 nucleotide sequence: TGTGCCAGCAGCCGCGGGACAGAGGTAGAAAAACTGTTTTTT. This codes for CASSRGTEVEKLFF.

This clonotype was observed many times. This chain links TRBV11-2 with TRBJ2-3; D is perhaps TRBD2 (6 bases). V lost 0 bases and J 7 bases, leaving 14 bases between the germline ends. The germline CDR1 and CDR2 sequences are SGHAT and FQNNGV. The CDR3 length is 15 residues. The CDR3 DNA reads as TGTGCCAGCAGCTTAGATGGGACTGGCGGGAATACGCAGTATTTT. Encoded protein: CASSLDGTGGNTQYF.

This clonotype was counted many times. The J gene is TRBJ2-5, the V gene TRBV6-5; no firm D call. Germline-derived CDR1 and CDR2 are MNHEY and SVGAGI. Between the trimmed V and J ends, which lost 4 bases and 5 bases, there was a span of 14 bases. CDR3 length: 14 residues. The CDR3: CASSLDERPETQYF. DNA for the CDR3: TGTGCCAGCAGTTTAGACGAAAGACCGGAGACCCAGTACTTC.

Details on this clonotype: A read error is likely here: a far larger clone is one base away. The chain has TRBV7-3 and TRBJ2-4; no reliable D call. Judging by the DNA end, TRBJ1-2 fits better; the J call may be wrong. The germline V gene has CDR1 SGHTA and CDR2 FQGTGA. The CDR3 runs 12 residues. The CDR3 protein is CASGSPGASYTF. CDR3 nucleotide sequence: TGTGCCAGCGGCTCCCCGGGAGCCTCCTACACCTTC.

The V gene is TRBV11-3, the J gene TRBJ2-7, with 10 positions matching TRBD1. The V segment lost 0 bases and the J segment 1 base; nucleotides outside the gene matches: 6. CDR3 length equals 17 residues. The V gene's germline CDR1 is SGHNT and CDR2 YENEEA. The CDR3 DNA is TGTGCCAGCAGCTTAGATTCGGGACAGGGGTTTTCCTACGAGCAGTACTTC. Protein product: CASSLDSGQGFSYEQYF.

The rearrangement links TRBV28 to TRBJ1-3; D not certain. Germline V lookup: CDR1 MDHEN, CDR2 SYDVKM. The CDR3 spans 18 residues. V dropped 3 bases and J dropped 0 bases, with 18 bases sitting between them. The CDR3 nucleotides are TGTGCCAGCAGTTTGGGAGGCGCAGCTTATCCCTCTGGAAACACCATATATTTT. Translation gives CASSLGGAAYPSGNTIYF.

This clonotype was observed many times. The rearrangement joins TRBV5-4 to TRBJ2-7; maybe TRBD1 (5 bases). The CDR3 is made up of 14 amino acids. Germline V CDR1 and CDR2: SGHNT, YYREEE (reference sequence). Trimming cost V 4 bases and J 0 bases, with 11 bases left between them. CDR3 coding DNA: TGTGCCAGCAGCCTTCAGGGAAGCTCCTACGAGCAGTACTTC. It codes for CASSLQGSSYEQYF.

The table lists this clonotype with many counts. The CDR3 DNA follows: TGTGCCAGCAGTGAGGGCCATACTGGGGCCTATGGCTACACCTTC. Protein sequence: CASSEGHTGAYGYTF. This chain uses TRBV6-1 with TRBJ1-2; D is perhaps TRBD1 (5 bases). Germline lookup yields CDR1 MNHNS and CDR2 SASEGT. The CDR3 covers 15 residues. Trimming removed 3 bases from V and 4 bases from J, with 15 bases in between.

This sequence joins TRBV6-4 and TRBJ1-1; 8 bases match TRBD1. There are 14 residues in the CDR3. CDR1 is MRHNA, CDR2 SNTAGT, per germline. Trimming cost V 5 bases and J 6 bases; bases outside gene matches: 8. The DNA for the CDR3 is TGTGCCAGCAGTTACCGCGGACAGGGCGCTGAAGCTTTCTTT. Protein product: CASSYRGQGAEAFF.

On this clonotype: A much larger clone differs by one base, so this may be a read error. The chain carries TRBV6-5 and TRBJ2-7; 9 bases map to TRBD1. With V trimmed by 8 bases and J by 7 bases, 24 bases remained unmatched. Looked up from germline, CDR1 is MNHEY and CDR2 is SVGAGI. The CDR3 extends over 18 amino acids. Here the CDR3 DNA reads TGTGCCAGCCTTGGGACAGGGCCATCGAGGAGCTCCTACAATGAGCAGTACTTC. Its protein is CASLGTGPSRSSYNEQYF.

This clonotype occurred many times. The V call is TRBV27, the J call TRBJ2-2, with D uncertain. V was clipped by 9 bases and J by 1 base, with 6 bases between them. Germline lookup yields CDR1 MNHEY and CDR2 SMNVEV (reference sequence). The CDR3 is made up of 12 amino acids. CDR3 protein: CASGLNTGELFF. As DNA, the CDR3 is TGTGCCAGTGGGCTGAACACCGGGGAGCTGTTTTTT.

This clonotype was counted between two and nine times. The CDR3 DNA follows: TGTGCCAGCAGCTTGGGACAGGGCGACGGTGAAAAACTGTTTTTT. Translating gives CASSLGQGDGEKLFF. The V gene is TRBV7-9, the J gene TRBJ1-4; TRBD1 aligns across 9 bases. V trimming: 3 bases; J trimming: 7 bases; junction bases outside the gene matches: 6. The CDR3 is 15 amino acids. Germline V gene data show CDR1 as SEHNR and CDR2 as FQNEAQ (reference sequence).

This clonotype was recorded many times. The chain employs TRBV18 and TRBJ1-3; D is ambiguous. Germline V gene sequence: CDR1 KGHSH, CDR2 LQKENI. There are 15 residues in the CDR3. V was shortened by 2 bases and J by 0 bases, with 8 bases between the two germline ends. The CDR3 here is CASSPASSSGNTIYF. DNA for the CDR3: TGTGCCAGCTCACCAGCCTCATCCTCTGGAAACACCATATATTTT.

The chain is built from TRBV6-5 and TRBJ2-1; 10 nucleotides align to TRBD2. CDR3 length: 17 amino acids. Trimming removed 0 bases from V and 7 bases from J; junction bases left unmatched: 9. The germline V gene has CDR1 MNHEY and CDR2 SVGAGI. CDR3 loop: CASSYSPSSGSLNEQFF. The CDR3 DNA reads as TGTGCCAGCAGTTACTCCCCCTCTAGCGGGAGTTTAAATGAGCAGTTCTTC.

This clonotype occurred many times. The chain has TRBV3-1 and TRBJ2-5; the match to TRBD2 covers 13 bases. The CDR3 loop spans 21 amino acids. V shed 1 base and J 2 bases; nucleotides not matched to a gene: 16. Germline V gene lookup returns CDR1 LGHDT and CDR2 YNNKEL (reference sequence). CDR3 nucleotide sequence: TGTGCCAGCAGCCAAGGTCTTGGATCTCGACTAGCGGGAGGCCGGCAAGAGACCCAGTACTTC. The encoded protein is CASSQGLGSRLAGGRQETQYF.

This clonotype was counted many times. This rearrangement joins TRBV28 to TRBJ2-3; TRBD2 matches at 11 bases. This CDR3 has 16 amino acids. Trimming took 6 bases from V and 5 from J; bases not matched to a gene: 10. Per the germline V gene, CDR1 is MDHEN and CDR2 is SYDVKM. The CDR3 spells CASSQTIAGGRDTQYF. DNA of the CDR3: TGTGCCAGCAGCCAGACAATAGCGGGAGGGAGAGATACGCAGTATTTT.

In its sample, this clonotype was seen a few times. The gene calls are TRBV2 and TRBJ2-3; D gene ambiguous. Per the germline V gene, CDR1 is SNHLY and CDR2 is FYNNEI. Trimming pared 8 bases from V and 5 bases from J, leaving 5 bases between. The CDR3 loop spans 10 amino acids. As DNA, the CDR3 is TGTGCCAGCTGGGAAGATACGCAGTATTTT. Amino acids: CASWEDTQYF.

This clonotype was detected only a few times. Relative to the germline gene, one junction end is altered; a read error may explain this. J is TRBJ2-2 and V is TRBV18; possible D gene TRBD2, 5 bases. The CDR3 has 14 residues. From germline, CDR1 is KGHSH and CDR2 LQKENI. CDR3 sequence: CASSPYKNTGKLFF. The DNA for the CDR3 is TGTGCCAGCTCACCCTACAAGAACACCGGGAAGCTGTTTTTT.

This clonotype was seen at least ten times. This chain uses TRBV7-9 with TRBJ2-7; a possible D gene is TRBD1 (6 bases). CDR1 and CDR2 from the germline V gene are SEHNR and FQNEAQ (reference sequence). The germline V and J ends were trimmed by 0 bases and 6 bases, with 12 bases remaining between them. CDR3 length: 14 residues. The CDR3 DNA sequence: TGTGCCAGCAGCTTAGCCTCCAGGGGATCCGAGCAGTACTTC. Its translation: CASSLASRGSEQYF.

This chain uses TRBV9 with TRBJ2-7; 10 nucleotides align to TRBD1. The ends lost 7 bases at V and 6 bases at J; junction bases unmatched: 13. Germline CDR1 reads SGDLS; CDR2 reads YYNGEE. This CDR3 contains 15 residues. The CDR3 spells CASGRDRGRIGEQYF. CDR3 DNA sequence: TGTGCCAGCGGCCGCGACAGGGGGCGCATCGGCGAGCAGTACTTC.

Ten or more counts support this clonotype. V is TRBV5-1 and J is TRBJ2-1; possibly TRBD1 or TRBD2 for D (5 bases each). V lost 0 bases and J 2 bases, leaving 6 bases between the germline ends. Germline assignment: CDR1 SGHRS and CDR2 YFSETQ. The CDR3 has 14 amino acids. The CDR3 protein is CASSLAGPYNEQFF. The CDR3 DNA reads as TGCGCCAGCAGCTTGGCGGGACCCTACAATGAGCAGTTCTTC.

Many counts were recorded for this clonotype. The chain combines TRBV20-1 with TRBJ2-3, with D maybe TRBD2 (7 bases). The CDR3 has 14 residues. The germline V gene has CDR1 DFQATT and CDR2 SNEGSKA (reference sequence). The V and J ends lost 0 bases and 6 bases respectively, with 13 bases between them. CDR3 loop: CSAREGGPPDTQYF. The CDR3 DNA reads as TGCAGTGCTAGAGAGGGGGGGCCACCGGATACGCAGTATTTT.